Listed here is a single TCR beta chain. The data belong to a study of shared clonotypes between healthy human individuals. Profiling relied on immunoSEQ multiplex PCR, and the TCRdb table lists in-frame clones only, not all of them. The sample lists just over 2,000,000 clones, around 96% occurring once. As defined, naive CD8 cells were CD45RO-negative and positively selected for CCR7, with terminally differentiated effector memory CD45RA+ cells excluded. Between the trimmed V and J ends, which lost 0 bases and 3 bases, there was a span of 6 bases. The CDR3 runs 13 residues. The germline CDR1 and CDR2 sequences are SGHVS and FQNEAQ.

This rearrangement joins TRBV7-8 to TRBJ2-7, with D unresolved. This receptor was identified in a man younger than 35 in good health. The sample comprised naive CD8+ T cells sorted from blood. This CDR3 is CASSLATIYEQYF. DNA of the CDR3: TGTGCCAGCAGCTTAGCCACTATCTACGAGCAGTACTTC.